Below, 10 T cell receptor beta chains from the same sample are listed, as sequenced in a study of CD8 T cells in ankylosing spondylitis. Their antigen targets remain unknown. Study-level findings and limits: Within ankylosing spondylitis blood, a TCR beta motif made up of under 10 highly homologous variants appeared to be characteristic.

TCRdb processed the 5' RACE reads anew with MiXCR; each CDR3 protein has one entry. The sample lists 200,000 to 250,000 distinct CDR3 sequences; 18% were seen once. Sequenced sample: blood, either unsorted or a sorted T cell fraction (not recorded which). Receptors were obtained from a male donor with ankylosing spondylitis.

This sequence joins TRBV7-9 and TRBJ2-1; D may match TRBD1 or TRBD2 (5 bases each). Germline values: CDR1 SEHNR, CDR2 FQNEAQ (reference sequence). This CDR3 is built from 14 residues. V was shortened by 5 bases and J by 5 bases, with 13 bases between the two germline ends. This chain's CDR3 is CASSPAGTHNEQFF. The CDR3 nucleotides read TGTGCCAGCAGCCCAGCCGGGACGCACAATGAGCAGTTCTTC.

V and J are TRBV11-2 and TRBJ1-4, with D uncertain. Germline CDR1 is SGHAT and CDR2 is FQNNGV. The length of the CDR3 is 17 residues. Trimming pared 4 bases from V and 4 bases from J, leaving 19 bases between. Written as DNA, the CDR3 is TGTGCCAGCAGCTCCCCTGGTACCCGGGGTGTTAATGAAAAACTGTTTTTT. Its protein product is CASSSPGTRGVNEKLFF.

This chain joins TRBV3-1 and TRBJ1-2; 7 bases line up with TRBD1. V lost 4 bases and J lost 4; bases outside the gene matches: 3. CDR3 length: 13 amino acids. Germline loops: CDR1 LGHDT, CDR2 YNNKEL (reference sequence). The CDR3 DNA is TGTGCCAGCAGCCCAGGGGGGGCCTATGGCTACACCTTC. Encoded protein: CASSPGGAYGYTF.

This clonotype appeared a few times. V and J are TRBV6-5 and TRBJ1-2; D gene uncertain. Germline assignment: CDR1 MNHEY and CDR2 SVGAGI. V lost 2 bases to trimming and J lost 2 bases, with 6 bases between them. This CDR3 is built from 13 residues. CDR3 DNA sequence: TGTGCCAGCAGTTACGCGGGGAACTATGGCTACACCTTC. Translated: CASSYAGNYGYTF.

This clonotype was seen only a few times. This rearrangement joins TRBV11-2 to TRBJ2-1; a possible D gene is TRBD1 (6 bases). Per germline, CDR1 SGHAT and CDR2 FQNNGV. V was trimmed by 0 bases and J by 8 bases, leaving 14 bases between them. The CDR3 has 15 residues. Here the CDR3 DNA reads TGTGCCAGCAGCTTAGAAACAGGGTTGGCCCATGAGCAGTTCTTC. Translation: CASSLETGLAHEQFF. The complete variable domain, with remaining parts taken from reference TRBV11-2 and TRBJ2-1, reads EAGVAQSPRYKIIEKRQSVAFWCNPISGHATLYWYQQILGQGPKLLIQFQNNGVVDDSQLPKDRFSAERLKGVDSTLKIQPAKLEDSAVYLCASSLETGLAHEQFFGPGTRLTVL.

The CDR3 DNA reads as TGTGCCAGCAGTTTAGGGGTAGCCTACGAGCAGTACTTC. Its translation is CASSLGVAYEQYF. This chain joins TRBV12-3 or TRBV12-4 and TRBJ2-7; no firm D call. The CDR3 covers 13 residues. V lost 1 base and J 2 bases, leaving 6 bases between the germline ends.

This clonotype was picked up a small number of times. CDR3 sequence reads: CASSLGVSEAFF. The CDR3 DNA follows: TGTGCCAGCAGTTTAGGGGTCTCTGAAGCTTTCTTT. This chain joins TRBV12-3 or TRBV12-4 and TRBJ1-1; D unresolved. This CDR3 is 12 amino acids long. Deletions cut 1 base from V and 6 bases from J, with 6 bases between.

This clonotype was picked up a small number of times. The chain carries TRBV3-1 and TRBJ2-3; 11 bases match TRBD2. This CDR3 spans 17 amino acids. Trimming removed 2 bases from V and 5 bases from J; junction bases left unmatched: 9. CDR1 and CDR2 (germline): LGHDT, YNNKEL (reference sequence). Here the CDR3 reads CASSQHLAGGSGDTQYF. In DNA form, the CDR3 reads TGTGCCAGCAGCCAACATCTAGCGGGGGGTTCGGGAGATACGCAGTATTTT.

There are many counts of this clonotype. CDR3 sequence reads: CSVGAFSSYEQYF. CDR3 DNA: TGCAGCGTTGGGGCGTTCAGCTCCTACGAGCAGTACTTC. The genes are TRBV29-1 and TRBJ2-7; D is undetermined. V lost 4 bases, J lost 0 bases, and 10 bases lay in between. Looked up from germline, CDR1 is SQVTM and CDR2 is ANQGSEA. The CDR3 is made up of 13 amino acids.

This chain uses TRBV7-9 with TRBJ1-4; D is ambiguous. The CDR3 has 15 residues. V lost 2 bases and J 8 bases, leaving 15 bases between the germline ends. Germline V lookup: CDR1 SEHNR, CDR2 FQNEAQ (reference sequence). CDR3 sequence reads: CASSLSGEGTEKLFF. The CDR3 DNA sequence: TGTGCCAGCAGCTTATCCGGGGAGGGAACCGAAAAACTGTTTTTT.